This T cell receptor (beta chain) was retrieved from a study of T cell changes during pregnancy in multiple sclerosis. Trimming shortened V by 5 bases and J by 5 bases, and 16 bases separated the two germline ends. This CDR3 is built from 15 residues. Germline-derived CDR1 and CDR2 are LNHDA and SQIVND (reference sequence). This clone was observed a few times. Sequencing used immunoSEQ multiplex PCR; TCRdb keeps in-frame clones, though not all of them. The repertoire holds some 20,000 clones, with about nine tenths as singletons. Sequences were derived from CD8+ T cells from peripheral blood mononuclear cells, sampled after pregnancy. The TCR originated in a female donor in good health, enrolled as a control in a pregnancy study. This sequence joins TRBV19 and TRBJ1-5; D is unclear. In DNA form, the CDR3 reads TGTGCCAGTAGTTTGTACGAGGGAATGGATCAGCCCCAGCATTTT. This encodes CASSLYEGMDQPQHF.